These T cell receptor beta chains were read from a single sample in a study of shared T cell receptors in the human thymus. TCRdb's copy holds only in-frame clones and misses some; the assay was immunoSEQ multiplex PCR. The profile shows roughly 700,000 clones, 88% of them singletons. These data were also reused for a study on human thymus T cells.

Sequenced sample: thymocytes. The receptors stem from a boy less than two years old with a congenital heart defect. Each CDR3 is given with its conserved first and last residue. A D gene is named only where the DNA matches it firmly. Some rows have no size entry. The others give once, few or many, or a class for an expanded clone.

V	size	D	J	DNA	CDR3
TRBV4-3	once	-	TRBJ2-7	TGCGCCAGCAGCCAAGATCACTGGACAGCGGCCTACGAGCAGTACTTC	CASSQDHWTAAYEQYF
TRBV7-6	-	TRBD2	TRBJ2-1	TGTGCCAGCAGCTTAGCAGGGACTAGCGGGATGTCAAATGAGCAGTTCTTC	CASSLAGTSGMSNEQFF
TRBV18	-	TRBD1	TRBJ1-5	TGTGCCAGCTCGCCCGGGACAGGGCTCTATAGCAATCAGCCCCAGCATTTT	CASSPGTGLYSNQPQHF
TRBV5-6	-	TRBD2	TRBJ2-7	TGTGCCAGCAGCCCCGGACTAGCGGACCCCTACGAGCAGTACTTC	CASSPGLADPYEQYF
TRBV14	-	-	TRBJ1-3	TGTGCCAGCAGCCAACAGGGCTCTGGAAACACCATATATTTT	CASSQQGSGNTIYF
TRBV5-6	-	-	TRBJ1-3	TGTGCCAGCAGCTCCGAGGGCTCTGGAAACACCATATATTTT	CASSSEGSGNTIYF
TRBV19	once	-	TRBJ1-1	TGTGCCAGTAGAGAACAGGAGCCGGGGAACACTGAAGCTTTCTTT	CASREQEPGNTEAFF
TRBV5-1	-	-	TRBJ2-3	TGCGCCAGCAGCCCAGACAGCGCCCCTAGCACAGATACGCAGTATTTT	CASSPDSAPSTDTQYF
TRBV2	once	TRBD1	TRBJ2-7	TGTGCCAGCAGTGGGGGGTGGGGACAGCTAGCCTACGAGCAGTACTTC	CASSGGWGQLAYEQYF
TRBV4-3	-	TRBD1	TRBJ2-7	TGCGCCAGCAGCCAAGAGGGCCCGGGACAGGGACCCAACGAGCAGTACTTC	CASSQEGPGQGPNEQYF
TRBV6-6	-	TRBD2	TRBJ2-2	TGTGCCAGCGCGCGGGAGGGCCTAGGCGGGGAGCTGTTTTTT	CASAREGLGGELFF
TRBV6-5	-	-	TRBJ2-5	TGTGCCAGCAGTTACGGTTTGCGGGGGCAACAAGAGACCCAGTACTTC	CASSYGLRGQQETQYF
TRBV6-4	-	-	TRBJ2-7	TGTGCCAGCAGCCCCAGACAGGACCCTACCGAGCAGTACTTC	CASSPRQDPTEQYF
TRBV10-3	-	-	TRBJ2-2	TGTGCCATCAGTGAGTCGAAATCCGGGAGAGACACCGGGGAGCTGTTTTTT	CAISESKSGRDTGELFF
TRBV5-5	once	TRBD2	TRBJ2-7	TGTGCCAGCAGCCAGACTAGCGGGAAGATCGAGCAGTACTTC	CASSQTSGKIEQYF
TRBV2	-	TRBD2	TRBJ2-2	TGTGCCAGCAATGGGACTAGCGGATACACCGGGGAGCTGTTTTTT	CASNGTSGYTGELFF
TRBV28	-	TRBD2	TRBJ2-2	TGTGCCAGCAGCCCTAGCGGGAGGGCCAAAACCGGGGAGCTGTTTTTT	CASSPSGRAKTGELFF
TRBV28	-	-	TRBJ1-5	TGTGCCAGCAGTTTGCTCCGACAGTCTCATAGCAATCAGCCCCAGCATTTT	CASSLLRQSHSNQPQHF
TRBV30	-	-	TRBJ1-1	TGTGCCTGGAGTGTATCTCCGGGCACTGAAGCTTTCTTT	CAWSVSPGTEAFF
TRBV28	-	TRBD1	TRBJ1-2	TGTGCCAGCAAGGGCAGGGGGCTTTTTTGGGATGGCTACACCTTC	CASKGRGLFWDGYTF
TRBV19	few	TRBD2	TRBJ2-1	TGTGCCAGTAGTACCAGCGGGAGCATAAGGAATGAGCAGTTCTTC	CASSTSGSIRNEQFF
TRBV2	-	TRBD2	TRBJ2-7	TGTGCCAGCAGTGTAGCGGGAGCCTACGAGCAGTACTTC	CASSVAGAYEQYF
TRBV27	-	TRBD1	TRBJ2-3	TGTGCCAGCAGTTCATGGACAGGGGGCAGCACAGATACGCAGTATTTT	CASSSWTGGSTDTQYF
TRBV5-4	once	-	TRBJ2-7	TGTGCCAGCAGCTTCGAAGGGGCGCCCTACGAGCAGTACTTC	CASSFEGAPYEQYF
TRBV9	-	TRBD2	TRBJ2-3	TGTGCCAGCAGCCCTAAAGCGGGAGGGCCTTCCCTTACAGATACGCAGTATTTT	CASSPKAGGPSLTDTQYF
TRBV6-5	-	TRBD1	TRBJ1-2	TGTGCCAGCAGTTACCTACAGGGGGGGATCCTCTATGGCTACACCTTC	CASSYLQGGILYGYTF
TRBV5-1	few	TRBD2	TRBJ2-3	TGCGCCAGCAGCTTGGTATCTCGGCGGGAGACCCTAGATACGCAGTATTTT	CASSLVSRRETLDTQYF
TRBV7-9	-	TRBD2	TRBJ2-5	TGTGCCAGCAGCCTACCGACTAGCGGCCAAGAGACCCAGTACTTC	CASSLPTSGQETQYF
TRBV7-2	once	TRBD2	TRBJ2-5	TGTGCCAGCAAACCTAGCGGGAGCGGAGAGACCCAGTACTTC	CASKPSGSGETQYF
TRBV15	-	TRBD2	TRBJ2-7	TGTGCCACCAGCAGGGGACTAGCGGGAGGGCCGGGAGAGCAGTACTTC	CATSRGLAGGPGEQYF
TRBV2	once	-	TRBJ2-7	TGTGCCAGCAGTGACCATCAAACCCCACCCCGGAGCTCCTACGAGCAGTACTTC	CASSDHQTPPRSSYEQYF
TRBV27	-	-	TRBJ2-3	TGTGCCAGCAGTTTGGGATCTAGCCTTCGCACAGATACGCAGTATTTT	CASSLGSSLRTDTQYF
TRBV7-9	-	TRBD2	TRBJ2-7	TGTGCCAGCAGCTCCCACCTAGCGGAGGATCTTTCCTACGAGCAGTACTTC	CASSSHLAEDLSYEQYF
TRBV6-5	-	TRBD1	TRBJ2-3	TGTGCCAGCAGTTTCCTCGGGACAGGGGGCACAGATACGCAGTATTTT	CASSFLGTGGTDTQYF
TRBV4-3	-	TRBD2	TRBJ2-3	TGCGCCAGCAGCCAGGGAGGGTACCGGCGGGATACGCAGTATTTT	CASSQGGYRRDTQYF
TRBV10-2	-	-	TRBJ2-7	TGCGCCAGCGGGTGGAGGAAAAACGAGCAGTACTTC	CASGWRKNEQYF
TRBV19	-	-	TRBJ2-2	TGTGCCAGTAAACCTACCGGGCGGGGGAACACCGGGGAGCTGTTTTTT	CASKPTGRGNTGELFF